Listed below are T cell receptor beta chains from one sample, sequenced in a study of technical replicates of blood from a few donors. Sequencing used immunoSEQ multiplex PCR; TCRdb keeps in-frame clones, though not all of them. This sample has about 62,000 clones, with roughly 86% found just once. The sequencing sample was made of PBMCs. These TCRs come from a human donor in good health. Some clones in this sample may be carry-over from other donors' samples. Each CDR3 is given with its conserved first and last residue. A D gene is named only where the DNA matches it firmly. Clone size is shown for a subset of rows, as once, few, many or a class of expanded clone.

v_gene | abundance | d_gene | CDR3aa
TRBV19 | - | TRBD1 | CASSILGQGSTEAFF
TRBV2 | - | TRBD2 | CASSEYTASGRIDTQYF
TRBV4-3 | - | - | CASSLSRGGTEAFF
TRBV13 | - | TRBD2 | CASSFRGVALVEQFF
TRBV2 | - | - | CASTKRDSPLHF
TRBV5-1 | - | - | CASSLGQSYYEQYF
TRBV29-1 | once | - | CSVDSGSEAFF
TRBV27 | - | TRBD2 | CASRQTSGIGNEQFF
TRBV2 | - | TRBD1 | CASSKTGTAQETQYF
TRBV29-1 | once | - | CSALMAGGYEQYF
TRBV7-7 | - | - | CASSRQPGLRLEDEQFF
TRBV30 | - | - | CAWRAGPGELFF
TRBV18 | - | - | CASSPPGTYYEQYF
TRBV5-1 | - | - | CASSQEGLTNEKLFF
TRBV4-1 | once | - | CASSQPWQGYEQYF
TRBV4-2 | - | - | CASSPQLQGFYEQYF
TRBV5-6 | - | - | CASSLVEQANYGYTF
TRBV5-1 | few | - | CASSPFGGDYGYTF
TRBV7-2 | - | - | CASSFATNTEAFF
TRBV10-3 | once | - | CAISDSGSEQYF
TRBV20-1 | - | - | CSAIQGETQYF
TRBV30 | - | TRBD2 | CACPVAGEADTQYF
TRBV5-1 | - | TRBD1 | CASSRDRSGNTIYF
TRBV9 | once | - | CASSISTDTQYF
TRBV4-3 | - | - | CASSQDVRRGMGPETQYF
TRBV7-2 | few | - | CASTFPDSSGYTF
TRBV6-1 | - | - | CASSEQRNQPQHF
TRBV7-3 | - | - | CASSPPGAAGELFF
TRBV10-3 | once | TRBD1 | CAVTNRDRPYEQYF
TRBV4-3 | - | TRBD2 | CASSQSLAGDNEQFF
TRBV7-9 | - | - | CASRWGGGNTEAFF
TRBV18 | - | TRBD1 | CASSPSGTGGGETQYF
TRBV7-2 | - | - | CASTVSGANVLTF
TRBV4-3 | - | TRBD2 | CASRPGLAVYNEQFF
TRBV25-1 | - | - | CASSPNGGANTEAFF
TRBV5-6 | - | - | CASSQKLTASFNEKLFF
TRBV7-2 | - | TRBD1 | CASSGGQGVYEQYF
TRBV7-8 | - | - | CASSLGGQETQYF
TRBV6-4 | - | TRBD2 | CASLDPGGRITDTQYF
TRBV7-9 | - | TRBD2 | CASSRIAGSQETQYF
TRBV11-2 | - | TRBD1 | CASSIPTGGRSYNSPLHF
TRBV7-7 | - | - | CASSATGSFTSGQETQYF
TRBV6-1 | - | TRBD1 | CASSEGAGGVNEQFF
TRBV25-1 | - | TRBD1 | CASSEPGQGRYEQYF
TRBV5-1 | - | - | CASSLRAGASYEQYF
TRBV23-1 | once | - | CASVLGVGGGTEAFF
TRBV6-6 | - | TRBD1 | CASSYSTAGGVGYTF
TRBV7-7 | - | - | CASSLTKDNNEQFF
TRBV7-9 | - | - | CASSSSRVYEQYF
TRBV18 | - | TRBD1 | CASSRPGQGTEAFF
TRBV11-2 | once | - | CASSAGSPDTQYF
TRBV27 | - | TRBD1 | CASRITGTGGHEQYF
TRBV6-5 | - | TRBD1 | CASRDTGGGWEQYF
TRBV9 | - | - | CASSVEQAPSSYEQYF
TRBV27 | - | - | CASSDREVPYEQYF